The rows below give T cell receptor beta chains drawn from one sample of a study of T-cell memory formation after mild COVID-19. TCRdb re-derived calls from the 5' RACE reads in MiXCR, one entry per CDR3 protein. The table lists about 120,000 distinct CDR3 sequences, over 20% of them singletons. The specimen was PBMCs or a T cell subset sorted from them (not recorded which). These receptor sequences come from a man in his late teens or twenties who had mild COVID-19 (a few samples of this study predate the infection). Cell type and time point are not known. CDR3s include the opening cysteine and the closing phenylalanine or tryptophan. D genes are given only for firm matches. Not every row has a clone size; where given, it reads once, few, many or a size class.

j_call clone_size d_call v_call cdr3_nt cdr3_aa
TRBJ2-4 NA TRBD2 TRBV11-2 TGTGCCAGCAGCGAAAATAGCGGGGGGGTCGGCATTCAGTACTTC CASSENSGGVGIQYF
TRBJ1-5 few NA TRBV7-2 TGTGCCAGCAGCTTTTCCCAGGCGCGGAATCAGCCCCAGCATTTT CASSFSQARNQPQHF
TRBJ1-4 few NA TRBV12-3/TRBV12-4 TGTGCCAGCAGTTTGGGGGGGATCAATGAAAAACTGTTTTTT CASSLGGINEKLFF
TRBJ2-3 NA NA TRBV6-5 TGTGCCAGCAGTCTGCTAGACGGCACAGATACGCAGTATTTT CASSLLDGTDTQYF
TRBJ2-7 NA TRBD1 TRBV12-3/TRBV12-4 TGTGCCAGCAGCGACCGGGACAGGTTCCACGAGCAGTACTTC CASSDRDRFHEQYF
TRBJ2-5 few NA TRBV20-1 TGCAGTGCTAGAAAGCCGGCGACTGCGCTACAAGAGACCCAGTACTTC CSARKPATALQETQYF
TRBJ1-5 few NA TRBV19 TGTGCCAGTAGTATGGACAGACAGCCCAATCAGCCCCAGCATTTT CASSMDRQPNQPQHF
TRBJ2-5 few NA TRBV6-2/TRBV6-3 TGTGCCAGCAACTCCCGGGGGACAAGGGAGACCCAGTACTTC CASNSRGTRETQYF
TRBJ1-1 NA NA TRBV5-1 TGCGCCAGCAGCTTGGGTTCTTCCGGGGAGATTAACACTGAAGCTTTCTTT CASSLGSSGEINTEAFF
TRBJ2-2 few TRBD1 TRBV9 TGTGCCAGCAGCGGGCGACAGGGGGCCGGGGAGCTGTTTTTT CASSGRQGAGELFF
TRBJ2-7 few NA TRBV12-3/TRBV12-4 TGTGCCAGCAGTAACCCCCGGGACAACTCCTACGAGCAGTACTTC CASSNPRDNSYEQYF
TRBJ2-2 few NA TRBV9 TGTGCCAGCAGCGTAACCCCCCTGACCGGGGAGCTGTTTTTT CASSVTPLTGELFF
TRBJ1-3 NA TRBD1 TRBV7-2 TGTGCCAGCAGCTTAGTTGGGGCGGGACAGGGAGTGGGTTCTGGAAACACCATATATTTT CASSLVGAGQGVGSGNTIYF
TRBJ2-1 NA NA TRBV4-3 TGCGCCAGCAGCCAAGATCCGAAGGATTTGTTTGAGCAGTTCTTC CASSQDPKDLFEQFF
TRBJ2-5 few NA TRBV30 TGTGCCTGGAGAGCGGCAGCCCAAGAGACCCAGTACTTC CAWRAAAQETQYF
TRBJ1-6 NA NA TRBV25-1 TGTGCCAGCAGTGAAACCGCCGATCATTATTCACCCCTCCACTTT CASSETADHYSPLHF
TRBJ2-2 NA TRBD1 TRBV7-9 TGTGCCAGCAGCCCCGCGTCCGGGACAGGGGTAAACACCGGGGAGCTGTTTTTT CASSPASGTGVNTGELFF
TRBJ2-5 NA NA TRBV2 TGTGCCAGCGACAGCTCGTCCTTCGGGACCCAGTACTTC CASDSSSFGTQYF
TRBJ2-3 NA NA TRBV12-3/TRBV12-4 TGTGCCAGCAGTTTAGGGACAGCAGATACGCAGTATTTT CASSLGTADTQYF
TRBJ2-2 NA TRBD2 TRBV29-1 TGCAGCGTTGATCCTTCTGCGGGGGGGCCCGGCGGGGAGCTGTTTTTT CSVDPSAGGPGGELFF
TRBJ2-2 few NA TRBV12-3/TRBV12-4 TGTGCCAGCACCCTTTATGCCAGCACCGGGGAGCTGTTTTTT CASTLYASTGELFF
TRBJ1-5 once NA TRBV19 TGTGCCAGTAGTATAAGGGGACAGCCCCAGCATTTT CASSIRGQPQHF
TRBJ1-2 NA NA TRBV29-1 TGCAGCGTTGAGACAAGATATGGCTACACCTTC CSVETRYGYTF